This record looks at one T cell receptor (beta chain) sequence and its context. The sample belongs to a study of T cells in tuberculosis. Here immunoSEQ multiplex PCR was the method, and the copy in TCRdb shows in-frame clones only, minus some. This sample carries some 90,000 clones, approximately 91% of them seen once, and the ten largest clones take under 2.5%. CDR3 size: 14 residues. V shed 5 bases, J shed 2 bases, and the junction held 3 bases outside the gene matches. Germline V gene lookup returns CDR1 MNHEY and CDR2 SMNVEV (reference sequence). After thawing and overnight rest, PBMC were stained with GMM-loaded CD1B tetramer, viability dye and anti-CD3 for sorting. CD1B tetramers were loaded with Rhodococcus equi-derived C32 glucose monomycolate. Each donor contributed roughly 100,000 sorted tetramer-negative cells.

The sequenced material came from CD1b-GMM tetramer-negative cells sorted from PBMCs. The genes are TRBV27 and TRBJ1-5; 7 nucleotides match TRBD1. The origin of this receptor is an adult woman with latent tuberculosis. The CDR3 DNA follows: TGTGCCAGCAGTCCTGGGACAGGCAATCAGCCCCAGCATTTT. Translated: CASSPGTGNQPQHF.